This T cell receptor beta chain was profiled in a study of blood T cell repertoires in COVID-19. Overall study context: Samples of COVID-19 (acute and convalescent) were obtained from the United States, Italy and Spain. T cells, B-cell-depleted T cells, or PBMCs supplied cDNA or gDNA.

Per the study methods: Amplified reference gene primers provided the basis for estimating nucleated cell counts. The protocol was immunoSEQ multiplex PCR, while the TCRdb copy is restricted to in-frame clones and leaves out a portion. V, J and clone size are those of that table, while D and trimming were read from the DNA. The data hold about 240,000 clones, with more than 75% observed a single time. V gave up 8 bases and J gave up 2 bases, with 18 bases separating them. The CDR3 has 15 residues. Germline V gene lookup returns CDR1 MNHEY and CDR2 SVGAGI. The clonotype originates from a woman in her seventies with active or convalescent COVID-19. V gene TRBV6-5 combines with J gene TRBJ1-1, with D possibly matching TRBD1 (5 bases). Sequenced material: peripheral blood. As DNA, the CDR3 is TGTGCCAGCCGCCGAGGAAATCAGGGAAACACTGAAGCTTTCTTT. Translation: CASRRGNQGNTEAFF.